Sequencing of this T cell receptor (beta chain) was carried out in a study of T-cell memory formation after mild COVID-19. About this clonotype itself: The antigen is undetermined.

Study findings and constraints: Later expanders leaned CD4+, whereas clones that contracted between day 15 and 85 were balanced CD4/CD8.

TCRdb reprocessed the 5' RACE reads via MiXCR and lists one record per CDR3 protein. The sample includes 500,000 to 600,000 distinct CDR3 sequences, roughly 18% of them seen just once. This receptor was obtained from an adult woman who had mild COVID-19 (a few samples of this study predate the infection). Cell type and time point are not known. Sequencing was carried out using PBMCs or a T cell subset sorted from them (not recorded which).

CDR3 protein: CSARAPSGNYNEQFF. CDR3 in DNA: TGCAGTGCTAGAGCCCCTAGCGGAAATTACAATGAGCAGTTCTTC. The rearrangement joins TRBV20-1 to TRBJ2-1, with TRBD2 identical over 7 bases. The CDR3 covers 15 residues. Losses at the gene ends were 1 base for V and 4 bases for J; bases not matched to a gene: 7. CDR1 is DFQATT and CDR2 is SNEGSKA in the germline V gene (reference sequence).